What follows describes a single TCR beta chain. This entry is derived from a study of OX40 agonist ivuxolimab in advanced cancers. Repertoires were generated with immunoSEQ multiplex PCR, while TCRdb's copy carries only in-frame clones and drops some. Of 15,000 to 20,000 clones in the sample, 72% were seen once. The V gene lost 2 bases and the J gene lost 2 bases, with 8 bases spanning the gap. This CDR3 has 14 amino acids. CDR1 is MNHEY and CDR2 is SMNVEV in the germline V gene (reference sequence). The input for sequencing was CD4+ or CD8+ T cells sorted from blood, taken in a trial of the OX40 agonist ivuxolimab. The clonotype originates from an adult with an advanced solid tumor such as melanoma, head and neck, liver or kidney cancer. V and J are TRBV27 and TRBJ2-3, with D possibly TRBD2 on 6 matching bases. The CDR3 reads CASSLGGNTDTQYF. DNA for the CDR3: TGTGCCAGCAGTTTAGGGGGGAACACAGATACGCAGTATTTT.